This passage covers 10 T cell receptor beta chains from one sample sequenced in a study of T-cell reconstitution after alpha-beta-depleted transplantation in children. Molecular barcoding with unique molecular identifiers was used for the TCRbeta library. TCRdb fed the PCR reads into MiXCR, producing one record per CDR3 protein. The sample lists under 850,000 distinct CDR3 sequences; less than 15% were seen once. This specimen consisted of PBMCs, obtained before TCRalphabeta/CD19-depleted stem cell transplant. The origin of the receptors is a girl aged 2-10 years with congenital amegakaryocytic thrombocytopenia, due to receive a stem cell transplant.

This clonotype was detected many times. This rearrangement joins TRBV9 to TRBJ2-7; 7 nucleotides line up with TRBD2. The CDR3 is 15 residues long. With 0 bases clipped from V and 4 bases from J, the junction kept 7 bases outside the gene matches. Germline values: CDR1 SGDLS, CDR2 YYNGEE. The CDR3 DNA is TGTGCCAGCAGCGTAGGTGATCTAGCGGCTTACGAGCAGTACTTC. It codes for CASSVGDLAAYEQYF.

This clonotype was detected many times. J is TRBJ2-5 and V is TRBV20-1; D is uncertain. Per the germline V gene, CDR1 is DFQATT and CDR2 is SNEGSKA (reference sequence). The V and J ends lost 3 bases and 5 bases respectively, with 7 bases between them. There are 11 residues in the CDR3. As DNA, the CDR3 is TGCAGTGCTAGCGCTTCGGAGACCCAGTACTTC. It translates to CSASASETQYF.

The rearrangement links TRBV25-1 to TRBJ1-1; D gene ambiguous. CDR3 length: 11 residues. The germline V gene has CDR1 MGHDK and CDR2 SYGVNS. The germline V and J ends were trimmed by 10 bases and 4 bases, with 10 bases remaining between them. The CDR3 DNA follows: TGTGCCACAGAAGCGGGCACTGAAGCTTTCTTT. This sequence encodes CATEAGTEAFF.

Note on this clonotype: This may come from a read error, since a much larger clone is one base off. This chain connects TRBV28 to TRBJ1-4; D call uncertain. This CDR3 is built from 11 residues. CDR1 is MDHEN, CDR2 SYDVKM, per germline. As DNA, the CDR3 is TGTGCCAGCACCGATAATGAAAAACTGCTTTTT. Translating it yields CASTDNEKLLF.

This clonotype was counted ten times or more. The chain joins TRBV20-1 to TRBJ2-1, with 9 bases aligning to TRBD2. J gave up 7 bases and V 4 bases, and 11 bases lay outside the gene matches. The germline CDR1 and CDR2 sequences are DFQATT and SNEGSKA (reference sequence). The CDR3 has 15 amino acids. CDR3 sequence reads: CSATETSGLTNEQFF. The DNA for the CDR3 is TGCAGTGCTACGGAGACTAGCGGATTAACAAATGAGCAGTTCTTC.

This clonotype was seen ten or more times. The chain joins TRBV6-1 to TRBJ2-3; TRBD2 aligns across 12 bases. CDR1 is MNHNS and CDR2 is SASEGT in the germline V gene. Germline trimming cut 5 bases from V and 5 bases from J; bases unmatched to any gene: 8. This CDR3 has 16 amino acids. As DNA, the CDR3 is TGTGCCAGCAGTCCGCCTAGCGGGAGGGCTGAAGATACGCAGTATTTT. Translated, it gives CASSPPSGRAEDTQYF.

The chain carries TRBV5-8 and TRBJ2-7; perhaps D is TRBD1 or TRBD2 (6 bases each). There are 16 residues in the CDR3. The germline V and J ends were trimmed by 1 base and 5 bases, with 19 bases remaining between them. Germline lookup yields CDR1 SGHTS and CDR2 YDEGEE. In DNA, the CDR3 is TGTGCCAGCAGCTTGAAGCTAGGGGGGACATTGGACGAGCAGTACTTC. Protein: CASSLKLGGTLDEQYF.

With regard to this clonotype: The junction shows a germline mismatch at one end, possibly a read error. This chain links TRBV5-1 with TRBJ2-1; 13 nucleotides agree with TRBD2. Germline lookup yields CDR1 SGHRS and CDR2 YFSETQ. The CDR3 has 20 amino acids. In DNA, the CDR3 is TGCGCCAGCAGTTGGTCCCTCCAGACTAGCGGGAGGAAGGCCTACAATGAGCAGCTCTTC. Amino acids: CASSWSLQTSGRKAYNEQLF.

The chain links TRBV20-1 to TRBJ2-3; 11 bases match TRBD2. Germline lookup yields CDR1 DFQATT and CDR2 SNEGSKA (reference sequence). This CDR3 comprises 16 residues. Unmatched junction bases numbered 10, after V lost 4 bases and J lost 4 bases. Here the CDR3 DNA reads TGCAGTGCTAAGATAGCGGGAGGGCCCACCCCAGATACGCAGTATTTT. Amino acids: CSAKIAGGPTPDTQYF.

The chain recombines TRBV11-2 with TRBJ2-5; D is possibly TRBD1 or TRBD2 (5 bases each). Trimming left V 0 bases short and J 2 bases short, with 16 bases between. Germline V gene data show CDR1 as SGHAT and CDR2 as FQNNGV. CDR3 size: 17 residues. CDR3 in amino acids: CASSLDFSWDLQETQYF. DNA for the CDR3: TGTGCCAGCAGCTTAGATTTTTCATGGGACCTACAAGAGACCCAGTACTTC. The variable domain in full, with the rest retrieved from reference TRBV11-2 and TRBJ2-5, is EAGVAQSPRYKIIEKRQSVAFWCNPISGHATLYWYQQILGQGPKLLIQFQNNGVVDDSQLPKDRFSAERLKGVDSTLKIQPAKLEDSAVYLCASSLDFSWDLQETQYFGPGTRLLVL.